A selection of T cell receptor beta chains follows, all from one sample in a study of blood T cell repertoires in COVID-19. Assay used: immunoSEQ multiplex PCR; TCRdb lists only in-frame clones, some missing. The sample shows about 34,000 clones, 75% to 85% of them seen only once. Sequenced sample: peripheral blood. The source of these receptors is a woman in her 70s with acute or convalescent COVID-19. The CDR3 runs from the conserved cysteine through the conserved F or W. A D gene is named only where the DNA matches it firmly. Clone size is not always given. Where it is, it says once, few, many or a class for expanded clones.

v_call,d_call,j_call,clone_size,cdr3_nt,cdr3_aa
TRBV7-9,TRBD1,TRBJ2-2,NA,TGTGCCAGCACCACCACAGGGGCCGGCGGGGAGCTGTTTTTT,CASTTTGAGGELFF
TRBV11-2,TRBD2,TRBJ2-1,NA,TGTGCCAGCAGCCGACCGGGACTAGCAACCAATGAGCAGTTCTTC,CASSRPGLATNEQFF
TRBV7-9,TRBD1,TRBJ1-2,once,TGTGCCAGCAGCCACGGGACAGGCTATGGCTACACCTTC,CASSHGTGYGYTF
TRBV5-4,TRBD2,TRBJ2-3,NA,TGTGCCAGCAGCTTACGTCTAGCGGGGAACACAGATACGCAGTATTTT,CASSLRLAGNTDTQYF
TRBV2,TRBD1,TRBJ1-4,few,TGTGCCAGCAGTGGGACAGGGGGTAATGAAAAACTGTTTTTT,CASSGTGGNEKLFF
TRBV19,NA,TRBJ2-2,NA,TGTGCCAGTAGTATAGACAGGGCGATGGGGGAGCTGTTTTTT,CASSIDRAMGELFF
TRBV18,TRBD1,TRBJ1-2,NA,TGTGCCAGCTCACCCTGGGACAGGGCTCAGTCGACGGGTGGCTACACCTTC,CASSPWDRAQSTGGYTF
TRBV15,NA,TRBJ2-3,NA,TGTGCCACCAGCAGAGACCGACTCGGATCCACAGATACGCAGTATTTT,CATSRDRLGSTDTQYF
TRBV19,TRBD1,TRBJ2-5,medium-sized,TGTGCCAGTAGTATGTCGGGGACAGGGACCCAAGAGACCCAGTACTTC,CASSMSGTGTQETQYF
TRBV6-5,NA,TRBJ2-2,NA,TGTGCCAGCAGGGGGCAGCCAAACACCGGGGAGCTGTTTTTT,CASRGQPNTGELFF
TRBV11-2,NA,TRBJ2-7,NA,TGTGCCAGCATTCGCCCAGGCTACGAGCAGTACTTC,CASIRPGYEQYF
TRBV7-7,NA,TRBJ2-7,NA,TGTGCCAGCAGCTTAGGAGGAGACAGCTACGAGCAGTACTTC,CASSLGGDSYEQYF
TRBV3-1/TRBV3-2,TRBD2,TRBJ2-5,once,TGTGCCAGCAGTCGTAGCGGGGGGGCCGGGGAGACCCAGTACTTC,CASSRSGGAGETQYF
TRBV6-6,TRBD1,TRBJ2-5,NA,TGTGCCAGCAATTCAGGGGGCGTGTATGAGACCCAGTACTTC,CASNSGGVYETQYF
TRBV27,NA,TRBJ2-7,NA,TGTGCCAGCAGTTTAAAGGCCGGGTTAATAGAGCAGTACTTC,CASSLKAGLIEQYF
TRBV19,TRBD1,TRBJ1-2,many,TGTGCCAGCCAAGACAGGGGGCATGGCTACACCTTC,CASQDRGHGYTF
TRBV5-1,TRBD1,TRBJ2-5,NA,TGCGCCAGCAGCCCGGGACAGGGGGCGAGGGAGACCCAGTACTTC,CASSPGQGARETQYF
TRBV7-9,TRBD2,TRBJ2-5,NA,TGTGCCAGCAGCTTAGCGGAGACTAGCGGGCCGCAAGAGACCCAGTACTTC,CASSLAETSGPQETQYF
TRBV3-1/TRBV3-2,TRBD2,TRBJ2-3,NA,TGTGCCAGCAGCCTCCATGCGGGGGTCGCAGATACGCAGTATTTT,CASSLHAGVADTQYF
TRBV2,TRBD2,TRBJ2-1,NA,TGTGCCAGCCGAACTAGCGGGGGGGCAAATGAGCAGTTCTTC,CASRTSGGANEQFF
TRBV28,TRBD2,TRBJ2-7,few,TGTTCTAGCGGGAGCTACGAGCAGTACTTC,CSSGSYEQYF
TRBV2,TRBD1,TRBJ1-1,NA,TGTGCCAGCAGTGTACAGGGGGTTAACACTGAAGCTTTCTTT,CASSVQGVNTEAFF
TRBV4-1,TRBD1,TRBJ2-2,NA,TGCGCCAGCAGCCGACAGGGGAACACCGGGGAGCTGTTTTTT,CASSRQGNTGELFF
TRBV19,NA,TRBJ1-3,NA,TGTGCCAGCACAGGGTCTGGAAACACCATATATTTT,CASTGSGNTIYF
TRBV10-1,TRBD1,TRBJ1-4,NA,TGCGCCAGCAGTGTAACAGGGGACTTAAATGAAAAACTGTTTTTT,CASSVTGDLNEKLFF
TRBV7-2,NA,TRBJ1-1,NA,TGTGCCAGCAGCCCCACATGGAGCGACACTGAAGCTTTCTTT,CASSPTWSDTEAFF
TRBV21-1,NA,TRBJ2-3,NA,TGTGCCAGCAGCTCGACCCCCCGGGACAGCGACACAGATACGCAGTATTTT,CASSSTPRDSDTDTQYF